These 28 T cell receptor beta chains originate from one sample sequenced in a study of long-term antiretroviral therapy in people with HIV. Run at survey level, the immunoSEQ assay was version v3.0. The protocol was immunoSEQ multiplex PCR, while the TCRdb copy is restricted to in-frame clones and leaves out a portion. The sample holds approximately 24,000 clones, 85% to 95% seen once. This specimen was unsorted PBMCs, taken around 4.7 years after starting antiretroviral therapy. These receptors originate from a woman aged 45 to 65 with HIV.

Only one count was recorded for this clone. This chain links TRBV7-9 with TRBJ2-7; TRBD2 agrees at 8 bases. CDR1 is SEHNR, CDR2 FQNEAQ, per germline (reference sequence). The V and J ends lost 5 bases and 2 bases, in that order; junction bases with no gene match: 5. The CDR3 covers 14 residues. In DNA, the CDR3 is TGTGCCAGCAGCCCCGGTAGCGGGGCCTACGAGCAGTACTTC. Amino acid sequence: CASSPGSGAYEQYF.

This clone was seen once. The V and J genes are TRBV19 and TRBJ2-1; tentatively, D is TRBD1 or TRBD2 (5 bases each). The V and J ends lost 6 bases and 10 bases respectively, with 10 bases between them. The CDR3 totals 11 residues. CDR1 and CDR2 from the germline V gene are LNHDA and SQIVND (reference sequence). CDR3 region: CASSIRDEQFF. In DNA form, the CDR3 reads TGTGCCAGTAGCATAAGGGACGAGCAGTTCTTC.

This clone was observed a single time. The chain is built from TRBV5-1 and TRBJ2-3; D is perhaps TRBD2 (5 bases). V was shortened by 1 base and J by 5 bases, with 17 bases between the two germline ends. This CDR3 spans 16 amino acids. Germline V CDR1 and CDR2: SGHRS, YFSETQ. The CDR3 spells CASSLSGGSWIDTQYF. The CDR3 nucleotides read TGCGCCAGCAGCTTGTCCGGTGGGAGTTGGATAGATACGCAGTATTTT.

The gene calls are TRBV18 and TRBJ2-7, with 8 nucleotides matching TRBD2. The V and J ends lost 2 bases and 4 bases, in that order; junction bases with no gene match: 7. This CDR3 contains 15 residues. Germline CDR1 is KGHSH and CDR2 is LQKENI. CDR3 DNA sequence: TGTGCCAGCTCACCAGGGCCGGGAGGGACTTACGAGCAGTACTTC. As protein: CASSPGPGGTYEQYF.

This chain links TRBV28 with TRBJ1-1; the D gene is possibly TRBD1 (6 bases). Per germline, CDR1 MDHEN and CDR2 SYDVKM. V was shortened by 7 bases and J by 4 bases, with 31 bases between the two germline ends. CDR3 length: 19 amino acids. In DNA, the CDR3 is TGTGCCAGCAAAAGGGGGTTAGCGGGACCCGAAAAAGGGTTCACTGAAGCTTTCTTT. This codes for CASKRGLAGPEKGFTEAFF.

The chain employs TRBV4-3 and TRBJ2-3, with 7 positions matching TRBD2. CDR1 and CDR2 from the germline V gene are LGHNA and YSLEER. J lost 0 bases, V lost 0 bases, and 9 bases had no gene match. This CDR3 has 18 residues. This CDR3 is CASSQDRPSGTSTDTQYF. The CDR3 coding sequence is TGCGCCAGCAGCCAAGATCGGCCTAGCGGTACTAGCACAGATACGCAGTATTTT.

The chain uses TRBV30 and TRBJ1-1; 10 bases are a match to TRBD1. The CDR3 has 14 residues. Per the germline V gene, CDR1 is GTSNPN and CDR2 is SVGIG (reference sequence). Trimming removed 0 bases from V and 3 bases from J; junction bases left unmatched: 1. The CDR3 bases are TGTGCCTGGAGTGTTGGGACAGGGGACACTGAAGCTTTCTTT. Its protein product is CAWSVGTGDTEAFF.

The CDR3 protein is CASSPDTYEQYF. CDR3 bases: TGCGCCAGCAGCCCGGACACGTACGAGCAGTACTTC. The rearrangement links TRBV5-1 to TRBJ2-7; tentative D call: TRBD1 (5 bases). Germline CDR1 SGHRS, CDR2 YFSETQ. The V end was cut by 4 bases, the J end by 4 bases, with 9 bases between. The CDR3 is 12 residues long.

The rearrangement joins TRBV4-1 to TRBJ2-1; D unresolved. V dropped 1 base and J dropped 9 bases, with 7 bases sitting between them. Germline loops: CDR1 MGHRA, CDR2 YSYEKL. This CDR3 is 12 amino acids long. CDR3 residues: CASSQVVGEQFF. The CDR3, as DNA: TGCGCCAGCAGCCAAGTAGTAGGTGAGCAGTTCTTC.

The V and J genes are TRBV9 and TRBJ1-4; D is perhaps TRBD1 (6 bases). The CDR3 runs to 13 residues. Trimming took off 4 bases at V and 4 bases at J, with 8 bases between the two ends. In germline, CDR1 is SGDLS, CDR2 YYNGEE. CDR3 sequence (DNA): TGTGCCAGCAGCCCAGGGGATAATGAAAAACTGTTTTTT. Protein: CASSPGDNEKLFF. The variable domain in full, completed from reference TRBV9 and TRBJ1-4, reads DSGVTQTPKHLITATGQRVTLRCSPRSGDLSVYWYQQSLDQGLQFLIQYYNGEERAKGNILERFSAQQFPDLHSELNLSSLELGDSALYFCASSPGDNEKLFFGSGTQLSVL.

The genes are TRBV6-6 and TRBJ2-1; unclear D gene. The V gene's germline CDR1 is MNHNY and CDR2 SVGAGI (reference sequence). This CDR3 has 14 residues. The ends were cut back, 2 bases at V and 15 bases at J, with 20 bases in the middle. The CDR3 coding sequence is TGTGCCAGCAGTTACGGGGAAGATACCCCCCAGCGGTTCTTC. Protein: CASSYGEDTPQRFF.

This chain links TRBV28 with TRBJ1-5; D not certain. The germline V gene has CDR1 MDHEN and CDR2 SYDVKM. The ends were cut back, 8 bases at V and 2 bases at J, with 10 bases in the middle. This CDR3 has 13 residues. For the CDR3, the DNA is TGTGCCAGCGGTAAAAACGGCAATCAGCCCCAGCATTTT. It is translated as CASGKNGNQPQHF.

The rearrangement uses TRBV7-3 and TRBJ2-3; 10 positions match TRBD2. The CDR3 is 15 amino acids. CDR1 SGHTA and CDR2 FQGTGA come from the germline V gene. Germline trimming cut 5 bases from V and 2 bases from J; bases unmatched to any gene: 4. CDR3 in DNA: TGTGCCAGCAGCCATGGGACTAGCGCCACAGATACGCAGTATTTT. Amino acids: CASSHGTSATDTQYF.

The chain combines TRBV5-6 with TRBJ1-1; D gene unclear. Germline CDR1 is SGHDT and CDR2 is YYEEEE. The germline V and J ends were trimmed by 1 base and 4 bases, with 8 bases remaining between them. CDR3 size: 13 residues. The CDR3 nucleotides are TGTGCCAGCAGCTTGTTCAGCTCCACTGAAGCTTTCTTT. As protein: CASSLFSSTEAFF. Drawing the rest from reference TRBV5-6 and TRBJ1-1, the complete variable domain is DAGVTQSPTHLIKTRGQQVTLRCSPKSGHDTVSWYQQALGQGPQFIFQYYEEEERQRGNFPDRFSGHQFPNYSSELNVNALLLGDSALYLCASSLFSSTEAFFGQGTRLTVV.

This clone has only one observation. V usage is TRBV7-2 and J usage is TRBJ2-7; D is tentatively TRBD1 or TRBD2 (5 bases each). This CDR3 spans 14 amino acids. V was trimmed by 5 bases and J by 1 base, leaving 12 bases between them. Germline CDR1 SGHTA, CDR2 FQGNSA. CDR3 DNA sequence: TGTGCCAGCAGCGCCCGGGACCGGTCCTACGAGCAGTACTTC. It encodes CASSARDRSYEQYF.

As DNA, the CDR3 is TGCGCCAGCAGCCGAGGGAATGGGGGCAAAAGTGAAAAACTGTTTTTT. Translated: CASSRGNGGKSEKLFF. V gene TRBV4-1 combines with J gene TRBJ1-4; a weak D match, TRBD1 (6 bases). CDR1 and CDR2 from the germline V gene are MGHRA and YSYEKL. The CDR3 contains 16 residues. Trimming cost V 4 bases and J 7 bases, with 19 bases left between them.

This chain's CDR3 is CASSRAPLGYEQYF. Written as DNA, the CDR3 is TGTGCCAGCAGTAGGGCTCCCCTCGGGTACGAGCAGTACTTC. The V call is TRBV6-1, the J call TRBJ2-7; no firm D call. Germline CDR1 reads MNHNS; CDR2 reads SASEGT. The V end was cut by 5 bases, the J end by 4 bases, with 15 bases between. The CDR3 consists of 14 residues.

The chain links TRBV7-2 to TRBJ2-5; the match to TRBD2 covers 9 bases. Germline V gene lookup returns CDR1 SGHTA and CDR2 FQGNSA. CDR3 size: 15 residues. Trimming took 1 base from V and 4 from J; bases not matched to a gene: 4. CDR3 in DNA: TGTGCCAGCAGCTTAGTAGCGGGAGTTCCAGAGACCCAGTACTTC. Translation gives CASSLVAGVPETQYF. Full variable domain (missing parts from reference TRBV7-2 and TRBJ2-5): GAGVSQSPSNKVTEKGKDVELRCDPISGHTALYWYRQSLGQGLEFLIYFQGNSAPDKSGLPSDRFSAERTGGSVSTLTIQRTQQEDSAVYLCASSLVAGVPETQYFGPGTRLLVL.

The V call is TRBV6-5, the J call TRBJ2-7, with D hard to call. V shed 6 bases and J shed 2 bases, with 14 bases lying between them. The CDR3 totals 14 residues. The germline CDR1 and CDR2 sequences are MNHEY and SVGAGI. CDR3 sequence: CASRESGHAYEQYF. As DNA, the CDR3 is TGTGCCAGCAGAGAGTCCGGGCACGCCTACGAGCAGTACTTC.

This clone has a single count. V is TRBV7-9 and J is TRBJ2-5; TRBD2 matches at 7 bases. V trimming: 1 base; J trimming: 5 bases; junction bases outside the gene matches: 10. From germline, CDR1 is SEHNR and CDR2 FQNEAQ (reference sequence). The CDR3 extends over 16 amino acids. CDR3 sequence (DNA): TGTGCCAGCAGCTTAGTCACGGGAGGCGGGATGGAGACCCAGTACTTC. This gives the protein CASSLVTGGGMETQYF. Combining the CDR3 with reference TRBV7-9 and TRBJ2-5 gives the whole variable domain DTGVSQNPRHKITKRGQNVTFRCDPISEHNRLYWYRQTLGQGPEFLTYFQNEAQLEKSRLLSDRFSAERPKGSFSTLEIQRTEQGDSAMYLCASSLVTGGGMETQYFGPGTRLLVL.

This clone was picked up one time. V and J are TRBV30 and TRBJ2-2; no clear D. Germline V lookup: CDR1 GTSNPN, CDR2 SVGIG (reference sequence). This CDR3 has 13 amino acids. Trimming shortened V by 0 bases and J by 6 bases, and 8 bases separated the two germline ends. The CDR3 region has the DNA TGTGCCTGGAGTGTATGGGGATCCGGGGAGCTGTTTTTT. Its protein product is CAWSVWGSGELFF.

The chain combines TRBV5-4 with TRBJ2-7; D possibly corresponds to TRBD2 (5 bases). The germline CDR1 and CDR2 sequences are SGHNT and YYREEE (reference sequence). This CDR3 has 14 amino acids. The V gene lost 4 bases and the J gene lost 0 bases, with 11 bases spanning the gap. CDR3 amino acids: CASSPSGNSYEQYF. For the CDR3, the DNA is TGTGCCAGCAGCCCCAGCGGTAACTCCTACGAGCAGTACTTC.

This chain links TRBV9 with TRBJ2-3, with a weak D call TRBD2 (6 bases). V gave up 3 bases and J gave up 4 bases, with 12 bases separating them. CDR3 length: 14 amino acids. Germline V gene sequence: CDR1 SGDLS, CDR2 YYNGEE. CDR3 amino acids: CASSAPSVPDTQYF. In nucleotides, the CDR3 is TGTGCCAGCAGCGCCCCTAGCGTCCCAGATACGCAGTATTTT.

This sequence joins TRBV6-6 and TRBJ1-2, with 11 bases fitting TRBD1. Germline CDR1 reads MNHNY; CDR2 reads SVGAGI (reference sequence). The CDR3 has 15 residues. Unmatched junction bases numbered 4, after V lost 4 bases and J lost 3 bases. CDR3: CASSSDRGRDYGYTF. The CDR3 region has the DNA TGTGCCAGCAGTTCGGACAGGGGGCGAGACTATGGCTACACCTTC.

The chain is built from TRBV7-6 and TRBJ2-5, with D possibly matching TRBD1 (5 bases). Germline V gene data show CDR1 as SGHVS and CDR2 as FNYEAQ. The CDR3 consists of 14 residues. Trimming pared 1 base from V and 4 bases from J, leaving 10 bases between. The CDR3 DNA sequence: TGTGCCAGCAGCTTAGGGGGCGCCTTAGAGACCCAGTACTTC. Protein: CASSLGGALETQYF.

The V call is TRBV6-5, the J call TRBJ2-1; D is ambiguous. CDR1 is MNHEY, CDR2 SVGAGI, per germline. There are 16 residues in the CDR3. The V gene lost 2 bases and the J gene lost 4 bases, with 15 bases spanning the gap. CDR3 sequence reads: CASSYTGSQPYNEQFF. The CDR3 coding sequence is TGTGCCAGCAGTTACACCGGGTCCCAGCCGTACAATGAGCAGTTCTTC.

The chain combines TRBV30 with TRBJ2-7; possible D gene TRBD2, 6 bases. In germline, CDR1 is GTSNPN, CDR2 SVGIG (reference sequence). This CDR3 has 13 amino acids. V was cut by 2 bases and J by 5 bases, with 13 bases left in between. This chain's CDR3 is CAWSSTGEHEQYF. CDR3 coding DNA: TGTGCCTGGAGTTCCACGGGGGAACACGAGCAGTACTTC. The full variable domain, rest sourced from reference TRBV30 and TRBJ2-7, is SQTIHQWPATLVQPVGSPLSLECTVEGTSNPNLYWYRQAAGRGLQLLFYSVGIGQISSEVPQNLSASRPQDRQFILSSKKLLLSDSGFYLCAWSSTGEHEQYFGPGTRLTVT.

The chain carries TRBV27 and TRBJ2-3, with D tentatively TRBD1 (6 bases). This CDR3 comprises 14 residues. V lost 2 bases and J 1 base, leaving 7 bases between the germline ends. CDR1 and CDR2 from the germline V gene are MNHEY and SMNVEV (reference sequence). This CDR3 is CASSLRTGTDTQYF. CDR3 bases: TGTGCCAGCAGTTTAAGGACAGGCACAGATACGCAGTATTTT.